The 4 T cell receptor beta chains reported below all come from one sample, sequenced in a study of T cell repertoires in cytomegalovirus infection. Each CDR3 protein gets one entry after TCRdb re-called the reads with MiXCR. The repertoire has around 900,000 distinct CDR3 sequences, 30% to 40% of them found once; the top ten carry around 15%. No antigen has been identified for these receptors. Sequences were derived from cultured CD8+ T cells from PBMCs, sampled from culture after CMV antigen stimulation. These receptors were obtained from a human donor in good health (CMV status not recorded). Some clones in this sample may be carry-over from other donors' samples.

V gene TRBV6-8 combines with J gene TRBJ1-6; no definite D call. V lost 0 bases and J 7 bases, leaving 4 bases between the germline ends. Germline V gives CDR1 MNHGY, CDR2 SAAAGT. The length of the CDR3 is 13 residues. The CDR3 coding sequence is TGTGCCAGCAGTTACTCTGAGAATTCACCCCTCCACTTT. Amino acid sequence: CASSYSENSPLHF.

This chain connects TRBV6-5 to TRBJ2-7; unclear D gene. Trimming shortened V by 0 bases and J by 2 bases, and 8 bases separated the two germline ends. CDR3 length: 14 amino acids. The germline V gene encodes CDR1 MNHEY and CDR2 SVGAGI. The CDR3 spells CASSYSKNPYEQYF. In DNA form, the CDR3 reads TGTGCCAGCAGTTACTCGAAGAACCCCTACGAGCAGTACTTC.

There are many counts of this clonotype. V gene TRBV7-2 combines with J gene TRBJ1-1; the D gene is possibly TRBD1 (5 bases). CDR3 size: 15 residues. The germline CDR1 and CDR2 sequences are SGHTA and FQGNSA. Deletions cut 1 base from V and 0 bases from J, with 9 bases between. CDR3 protein: CASSLGQGLNTEAFF. The CDR3 region has the DNA TGTGCCAGCAGCTTAGGTCAGGGTTTGAACACTGAAGCTTTCTTT.

On this clonotype itself: Relative to the germline gene, one junction end is altered; a read error may explain this. The chain employs TRBV28 and TRBJ2-4, with D perhaps TRBD2 (5 bases). The CDR3 consists of 16 residues. The V gene's germline CDR1 is MDHEN and CDR2 SYDVKM. In nucleotides, the CDR3 is TGTGCCAGCGGTTTACCCCCCGGGGTGGCCAAAAACATTCAGTACTTC. Its translation: CASGLPPGVAKNIQYF. Drawing the rest from reference TRBV28 and TRBJ2-4, the complete variable domain is DVKVTQSSRYLVKRTGEKVFLECVQDMDHENMFWYRQDPGLGLRLIYFSYDVKMKEKGDIPEGYSVSREKKERFSLILESASTNQTSMYLCASGLPPGVAKNIQYFGAGTRLSVL.